This T cell receptor beta chain was found in a study of blood T cell repertoires in COVID-19. Overall study context: COVID-19 samples from acute and convalescent phases originated in the United States, Italy and Spain. PBMCs, B-cell-depleted T cells, or T cells were the source of the cDNA or gDNA that made up the material.

The authors' processing: Reference gene primer amplification in the assay estimated nucleated cell counts. Only in-frame clones appear in the TCRdb table, and some are missing; sequencing was by immunoSEQ multiplex PCR. Clone size and V and J calls were adopted from that table, with D and trimming inferred from the DNA. This sample has around 30,000 clones, with roughly 90% found just once. The CDR3 is made up of 15 amino acids. The junction had 0 bases not matched to a gene; V was cut back by 0 bases and J by 6 bases. Germline V gene sequence: CDR1 SGHVS, CDR2 FNYEAQ. The count of this clone is one. This clonotype was sampled from a woman aged 40-49 years with active or convalescent COVID-19. The V and J genes are TRBV7-6 and TRBJ2-1, with 12 bases identical to TRBD2. The sequenced sample was peripheral blood. The CDR3 here is CASSLATSGSNEQFF. Here the CDR3 DNA reads TGTGCCAGCAGCTTAGCGACTAGCGGGAGCAATGAGCAGTTCTTC. Full variable domain (rest looked up from reference TRBV7-6 and TRBJ2-1): GAGVSQSPRYKVTKRGQDVALRCDPISGHVSLYWYRQALGQGPEFLTYFNYEAQQDKSGLPNDRFSAERPEGSISTLTIQRTEQRDSAMYRCASSLATSGSNEQFFGPGTRLTVL.